This T cell receptor beta chain stems from a study of blood T cells in healthy people across ages. The CDR3 has 15 amino acids. The V gene lost 5 bases and the J gene lost 7 bases, with 15 bases spanning the gap. CDR1 is LNHDA, CDR2 SQIVND, per germline (reference sequence). A remark on this clonotype: Its antigen is as yet unknown.

Study-wide findings and caveats: Among long-lived donors, naive CD4+ cells were more numerous and diversity higher than in aged donors. Percentage of naive T cells showed a strong correlation with TCR beta diversity.

Sample-barcoded 5' priming and a J-beta primer mix drove a second PCR of about 6 to 11 cycles. MiXCR, applied by TCRdb to the 5' RACE reads, yields one record per CDR3 protein. The sample lists 1,500,000 or so distinct CDR3 sequences, 35% to 45% occurring once. The source of this sequence is a woman aged 18-30 years in good health. The V call is TRBV19, the J call TRBJ1-6; TRBD1 is a possible D gene (5 bases). The sequenced sample consisted of blood. The CDR3 DNA is TGTGCCAGTAGTGCAGGGTCGGCGTACAATTCACCCCTCCACTTT. Amino acid sequence: CASSAGSAYNSPLHF. The variable domain in full, with the rest retrieved from reference TRBV19 and TRBJ1-6, is DGGITQSPKYLFRKEGQNVTLSCEQNLNHDAMYWYRQDPGQGLRLIYYSQIVNDFQKGDIAEGYSVSREKKESFPLTVTSAQKNPTAFYLCASSAGSAYNSPLHFGNGTRLTVT.